The source of this T cell receptor beta chain is a study of T cells in Graves' hyperthyroidism and ophthalmopathy. Amplification of TCR beta CDR3 regions used RNA as the template. In the first-round RT-PCR of the TCR CDR3, the HTBI primer set was used. TCRdb used MiXCR to reprocess the multiplex PCR reads, holding one entry per CDR3 protein. The sample shows roughly 290,000 distinct CDR3 sequences, 17% of them seen only once. Comments on this clonotype: Its antigen is unknown.

Study-wide results and caveats: Stable hyperthyroidism was told apart from ophthalmopathy by a model built on 13 V-J features.

The germline gives CDR1 LNHDA, CDR2 SQIVND (reference sequence). CDR3 length equals 14 residues. The V and J ends lost 4 bases and 3 bases, in that order; junction bases with no gene match: 4. The clonotype originates from a woman in her fifties or sixties with Graves' ophthalmopathy. The chain recombines TRBV19 with TRBJ1-2, with 8 bases that match TRBD1. Sequencing was carried out using blood. The CDR3 spells CASSTGQAYYGYTF. Written as DNA, the CDR3 is TGTGCCAGTAGTACGGGACAGGCGTACTATGGCTACACCTTC.